This TCR beta chain was sequenced for a study of cytomegalovirus exposure and HLA in healthy donors. Study observations and caveats: Most TCR sequences showed up rarely, but some public TCRs showed up in many donors. The number of N-insertions in an Asian-associated ancestry cluster was reportedly below the roughly 670-donor mean in a later analysis.

CDR1 and CDR2 (germline): MNHEY, SMNVEV (reference sequence). J lost 9 bases, V lost 0 bases, and 13 bases had no gene match. The CDR3 loop spans 17 amino acids. Regarding this clone: Its antigen is undetermined.

Researchers ran the PCR with 60 Vbeta and 13 Jbeta primers. Original processing methods: Around 11 million shared chains were among the 80 million or so unique TCR beta chains that a later analysis counted. TCRdb's table, derived via immunoSEQ multiplex PCR, lists solely in-frame clones and lacks some. Clone size and V and J calls were adopted from that table, with D and trimming inferred from the DNA. The sample carries about 220,000 clones, roughly 84% recorded once. The V and J genes are TRBV27 and TRBJ1-2; 10 bases map to TRBD1. The sample consisted of PBMCs. This clonotype originated in a boy between 2 and 10 years old in good health and CMV-seronegative. The CDR3 DNA sequence: TGTGCCAGCAGTTTATCGACAGGGGGCCCCTCGGGAATTAGCTACACCTTC. It specifies CASSLSTGGPSGISYTF.